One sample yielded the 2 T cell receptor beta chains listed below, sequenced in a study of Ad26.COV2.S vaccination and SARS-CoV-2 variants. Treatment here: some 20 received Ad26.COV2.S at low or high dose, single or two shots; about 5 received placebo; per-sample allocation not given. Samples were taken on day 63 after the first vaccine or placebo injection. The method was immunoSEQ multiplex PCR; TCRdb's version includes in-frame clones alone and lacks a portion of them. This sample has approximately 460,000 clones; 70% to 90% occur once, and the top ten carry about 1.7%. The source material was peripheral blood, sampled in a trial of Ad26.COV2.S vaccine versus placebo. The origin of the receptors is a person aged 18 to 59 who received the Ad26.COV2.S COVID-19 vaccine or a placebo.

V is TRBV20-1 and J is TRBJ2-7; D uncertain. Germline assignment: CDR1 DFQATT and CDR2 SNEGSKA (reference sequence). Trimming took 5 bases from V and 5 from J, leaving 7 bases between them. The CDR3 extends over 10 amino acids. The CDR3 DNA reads TGCAGTGCTCATGATCACGAGCAGTACTTC. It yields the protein CSAHDHEQYF.

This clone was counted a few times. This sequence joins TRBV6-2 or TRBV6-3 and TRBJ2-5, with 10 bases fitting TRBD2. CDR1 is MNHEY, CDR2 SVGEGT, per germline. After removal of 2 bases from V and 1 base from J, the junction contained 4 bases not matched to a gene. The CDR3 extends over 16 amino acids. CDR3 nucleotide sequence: TGTGCCAGCAGTTACCTAGCGGGGGACGTCCAAGAGACCCAGTACTTC. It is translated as CASSYLAGDVQETQYF.